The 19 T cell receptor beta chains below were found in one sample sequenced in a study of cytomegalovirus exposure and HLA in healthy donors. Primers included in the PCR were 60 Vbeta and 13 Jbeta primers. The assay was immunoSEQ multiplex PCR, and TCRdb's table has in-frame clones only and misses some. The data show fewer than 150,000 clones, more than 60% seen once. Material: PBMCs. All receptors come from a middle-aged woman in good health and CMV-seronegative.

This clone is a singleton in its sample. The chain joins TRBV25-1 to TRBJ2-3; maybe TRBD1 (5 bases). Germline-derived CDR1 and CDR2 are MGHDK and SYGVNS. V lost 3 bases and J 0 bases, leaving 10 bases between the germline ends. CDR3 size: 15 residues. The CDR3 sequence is CASSDRRASTDTQYF. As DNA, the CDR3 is TGTGCCAGCAGTGATCGCAGGGCTAGCACAGATACGCAGTATTTT.

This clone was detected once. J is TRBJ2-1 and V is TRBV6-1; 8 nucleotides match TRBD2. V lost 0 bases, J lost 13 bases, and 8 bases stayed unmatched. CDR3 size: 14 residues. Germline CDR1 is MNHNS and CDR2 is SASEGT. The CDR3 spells CASSEALMTSAQFF. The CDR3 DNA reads TGTGCCAGCAGTGAAGCATTGATGACTAGCGCACAGTTCTTC.

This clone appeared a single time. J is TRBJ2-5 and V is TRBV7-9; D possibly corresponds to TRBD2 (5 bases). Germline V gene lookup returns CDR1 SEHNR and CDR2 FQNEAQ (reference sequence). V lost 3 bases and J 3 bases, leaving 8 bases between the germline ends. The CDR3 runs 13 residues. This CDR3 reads CASSFGAEETQYF. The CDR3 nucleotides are TGTGCCAGCAGCTTCGGAGCGGAAGAGACCCAGTACTTC.

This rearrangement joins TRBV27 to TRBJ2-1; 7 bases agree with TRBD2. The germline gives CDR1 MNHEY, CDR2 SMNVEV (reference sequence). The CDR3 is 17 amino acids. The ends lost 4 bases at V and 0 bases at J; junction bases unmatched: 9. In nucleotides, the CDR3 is TGTGCCAGCAGTTACGGACCTAGCGGAAGCTCCTACAATGAGCAGTTCTTC. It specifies CASSYGPSGSSYNEQFF.

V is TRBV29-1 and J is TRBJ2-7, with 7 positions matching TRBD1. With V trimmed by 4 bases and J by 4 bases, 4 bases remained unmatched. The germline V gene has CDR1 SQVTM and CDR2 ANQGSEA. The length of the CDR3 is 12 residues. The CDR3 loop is CSVGGDRYEQYF. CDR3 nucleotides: TGCAGCGTTGGAGGGGACAGATACGAGCAGTACTTC.

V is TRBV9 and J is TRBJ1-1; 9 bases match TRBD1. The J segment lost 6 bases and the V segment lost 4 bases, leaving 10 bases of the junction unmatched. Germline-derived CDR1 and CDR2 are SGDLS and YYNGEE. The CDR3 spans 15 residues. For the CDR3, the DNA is TGTGCCAGCAGCCCTCAGGGACAGGGAGGCGCTGAAGCTTTCTTT. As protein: CASSPQGQGGAEAFF.

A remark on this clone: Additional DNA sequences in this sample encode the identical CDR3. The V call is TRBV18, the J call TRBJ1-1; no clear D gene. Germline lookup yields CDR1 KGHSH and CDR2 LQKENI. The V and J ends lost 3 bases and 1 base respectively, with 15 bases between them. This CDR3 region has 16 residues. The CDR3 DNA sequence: TGTGCCAGCTCACCGTCCGCAGGAGGGAAGAACACTGAAGCTTTCTTT. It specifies CASSPSAGGKNTEAFF.

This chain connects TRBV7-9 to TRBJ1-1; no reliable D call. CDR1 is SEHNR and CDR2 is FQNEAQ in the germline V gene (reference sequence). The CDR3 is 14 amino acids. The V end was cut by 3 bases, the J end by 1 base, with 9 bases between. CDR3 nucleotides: TGTGCCAGCAGCTTCAACAGAAGGAACACTGAAGCTTTCTTT. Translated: CASSFNRRNTEAFF.

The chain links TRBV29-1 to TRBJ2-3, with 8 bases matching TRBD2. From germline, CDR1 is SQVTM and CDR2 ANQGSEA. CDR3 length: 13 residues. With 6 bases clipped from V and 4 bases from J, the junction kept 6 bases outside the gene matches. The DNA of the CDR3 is TGCAGCGTGGCCCCGGGGGGGGCAGATACGCAGTATTTT. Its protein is CSVAPGGADTQYF.

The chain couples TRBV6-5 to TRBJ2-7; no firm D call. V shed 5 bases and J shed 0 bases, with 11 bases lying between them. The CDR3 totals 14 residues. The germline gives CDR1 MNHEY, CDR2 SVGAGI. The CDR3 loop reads CASSPQQYSYEQYF. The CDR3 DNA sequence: TGTGCCAGCAGTCCCCAACAGTACTCCTACGAGCAGTACTTC.

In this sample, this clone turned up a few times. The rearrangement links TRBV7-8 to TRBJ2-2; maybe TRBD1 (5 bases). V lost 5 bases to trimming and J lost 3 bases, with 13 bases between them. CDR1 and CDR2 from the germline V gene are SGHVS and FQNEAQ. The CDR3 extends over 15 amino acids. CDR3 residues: CASSSDSRHTGELFF. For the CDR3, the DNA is TGTGCCAGCAGCAGTGACAGCCGCCACACCGGGGAGCTGTTTTTT.

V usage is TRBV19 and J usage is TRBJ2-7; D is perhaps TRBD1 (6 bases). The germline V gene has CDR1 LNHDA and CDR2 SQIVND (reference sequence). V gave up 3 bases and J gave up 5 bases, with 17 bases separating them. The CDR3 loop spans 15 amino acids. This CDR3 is CASSITVGTRNEQYF. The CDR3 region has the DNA TGTGCCAGTAGTATTACGGTTGGGACAAGGAACGAGCAGTACTTC.

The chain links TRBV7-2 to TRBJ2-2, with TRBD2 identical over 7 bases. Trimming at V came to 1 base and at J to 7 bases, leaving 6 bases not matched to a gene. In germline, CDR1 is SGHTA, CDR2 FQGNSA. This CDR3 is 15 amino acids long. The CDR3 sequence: CASSLEAGVVGELFF. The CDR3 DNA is TGTGCCAGCAGCTTAGAGGCGGGAGTGGTCGGGGAGCTGTTTTTT.

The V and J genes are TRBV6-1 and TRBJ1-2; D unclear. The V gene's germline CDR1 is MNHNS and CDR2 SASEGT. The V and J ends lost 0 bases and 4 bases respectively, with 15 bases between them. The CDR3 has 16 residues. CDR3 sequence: CASSEAGRMGLYGYTF. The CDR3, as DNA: TGTGCCAGCAGTGAAGCGGGCCGGATGGGCCTCTATGGCTACACCTTC.

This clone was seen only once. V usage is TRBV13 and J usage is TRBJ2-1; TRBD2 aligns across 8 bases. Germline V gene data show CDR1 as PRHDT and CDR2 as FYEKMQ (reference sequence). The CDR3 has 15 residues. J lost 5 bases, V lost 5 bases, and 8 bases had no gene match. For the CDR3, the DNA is TGTGCCAGCAGCCAACGGACTAGCCACAACAATGAGCAGTTCTTC. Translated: CASSQRTSHNNEQFF.

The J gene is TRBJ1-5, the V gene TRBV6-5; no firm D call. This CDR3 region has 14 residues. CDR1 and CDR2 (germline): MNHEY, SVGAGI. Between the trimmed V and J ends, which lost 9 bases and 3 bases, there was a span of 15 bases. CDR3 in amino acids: CASRRGTSNQPQHF. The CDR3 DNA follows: TGTGCCAGTCGACGAGGCACCTCCAATCAGCCCCAGCATTTT.

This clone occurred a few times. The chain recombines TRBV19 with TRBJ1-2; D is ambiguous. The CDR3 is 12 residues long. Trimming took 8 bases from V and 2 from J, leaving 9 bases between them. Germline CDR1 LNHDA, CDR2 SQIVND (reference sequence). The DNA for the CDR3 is TGTGCCAGTTTGTCGGGGAACTATGGCTACACCTTC. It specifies CASLSGNYGYTF.

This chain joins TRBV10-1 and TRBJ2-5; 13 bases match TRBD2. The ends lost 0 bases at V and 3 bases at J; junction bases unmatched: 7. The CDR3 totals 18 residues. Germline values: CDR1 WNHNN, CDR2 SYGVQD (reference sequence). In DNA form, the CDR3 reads TGCGCCAGCAGTGAGTCGGGACTAGCGGGGACAAATGAAGAGACCCAGTACTTC. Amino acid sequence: CASSESGLAGTNEETQYF.

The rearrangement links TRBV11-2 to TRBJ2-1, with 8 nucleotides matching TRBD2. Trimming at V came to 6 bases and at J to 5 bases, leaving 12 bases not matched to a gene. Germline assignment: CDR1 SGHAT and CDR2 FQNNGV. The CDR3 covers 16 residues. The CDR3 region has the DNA TGTGCCAGCAGACGCCTCACTAGCGGCAAAAACAATGAGCAGTTCTTC. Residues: CASRRLTSGKNNEQFF.